The 3 T cell receptor beta chains presented below share a single source sample, sequenced in a study of blood T cell repertoires in COVID-19. Assay used: immunoSEQ multiplex PCR; TCRdb lists only in-frame clones, some missing. The table has 200,000 or so clones, 65% to 85% seen once. The sample was peripheral blood. Receptor source: a woman over 75 with acute or convalescent COVID-19.

The V and J genes are TRBV20-1 and TRBJ1-6; D call uncertain. The CDR3 totals 14 residues. V lost 3 bases and J lost 7, with 13 bases in between. CDR1 DFQATT and CDR2 SNEGSKA come from the germline V gene (reference sequence). The CDR3 bases are TGCAGTGCTAGTGTCGCGTCCAAGAATTCACCCCTCCACTTT. This codes for CSASVASKNSPLHF.

The chain carries TRBV5-1 and TRBJ2-3; 7 positions agree with TRBD2. The CDR3 totals 18 residues. With 5 bases clipped from V and 2 bases from J, the junction kept 17 bases outside the gene matches. The V gene's germline CDR1 is SGHRS and CDR2 YFSETQ. This CDR3 reads CASRTNMETGLSTDTQYF. DNA for the CDR3: TGCGCCAGCAGGACAAATATGGAGACGGGACTATCCACAGATACGCAGTATTTT.

V is TRBV7-3 and J is TRBJ2-2; 8 positions match TRBD2. This CDR3 contains 16 residues. The V and J ends lost 5 bases and 4 bases, in that order; junction bases with no gene match: 9. CDR1 SGHTA and CDR2 FQGTGA come from the germline V gene. The CDR3 loop reads CASSPTGGQFTGELFF. The CDR3 region has the DNA TGTGCCAGCAGCCCGACGGGGGGGCAGTTCACCGGGGAGCTGTTTTTT.